These 30 T cell receptor beta chains were sequenced from one sample in a study of T cells in Graves' hyperthyroidism and ophthalmopathy. Amplification yielded TCR beta CDR3 regions, with RNA transcripts as the source. The HTBI primer set served for first-round RT-PCR of the TCR CDR3. MiXCR was run by TCRdb on the multiplex PCR reads, yielding one entry per CDR3 protein. This sample has about 640,000 distinct CDR3 sequences; more than 12% occur once, and the top ten carry around 12%. The sequencing sample was made of blood. These receptors were obtained from a woman in her fifties or sixties with Graves' ophthalmopathy.

This clonotype appeared many times. The J gene is TRBJ2-7, the V gene TRBV7-2; 10 bases map to TRBD2. This CDR3 is 16 amino acids long. V dropped 5 bases and J dropped 4; count of bases not matched to a gene: 11. Germline lookup yields CDR1 SGHTA and CDR2 FQGNSA. The CDR3 here is CASSPRWGLAKYEQYF. In nucleotides, the CDR3 is TGTGCCAGCAGCCCCCGCTGGGGACTAGCGAAATACGAGCAGTACTTC.

This clonotype was observed many times. The gene calls are TRBV30 and TRBJ1-5; 7 bases line up with TRBD1. Germline CDR1 reads GTSNPN; CDR2 reads SVGIG (reference sequence). J lost 2 bases, V lost 2 bases, and 3 bases had no gene match. CDR3 size: 14 residues. The chain's CDR3 is CAWSSGTGNQPQHF. CDR3 in DNA: TGTGCCTGGAGTTCCGGGACAGGCAATCAGCCCCAGCATTTT.

CDR3 region: CASSPGTTGNTIYF. The CDR3 nucleotides read TGTGCCAGCAGCCCCGGGACAACTGGAAACACCATATATTTT. This chain joins TRBV14 and TRBJ1-3, with D perhaps TRBD1 (6 bases). Between the trimmed V and J ends, which lost 4 bases and 2 bases, there was a span of 9 bases. The CDR3 length is 14 residues. Germline V lookup: CDR1 SGHDN, CDR2 FVKESK.

The table lists this clonotype with many counts. The chain is built from TRBV5-1 and TRBJ2-3, with D perhaps TRBD1 (7 bases). The CDR3 contains 15 residues. Germline assignment: CDR1 SGHRS and CDR2 YFSETQ. V lost 3 bases and J lost 0, with 11 bases in between. The CDR3 DNA sequence: TGCGCCAGCAGCTCAGGGGGGTTTAGCACAGATACGCAGTATTTT. As protein: CASSSGGFSTDTQYF.

This clonotype occurred many times. The V and J genes are TRBV30 and TRBJ2-7; D possibly corresponds to TRBD2 (5 bases). With 8 bases removed from V and 7 bases from J, the gap between germline ends came to 21 bases. CDR1 and CDR2 (germline): GTSNPN, SVGIG (reference sequence). This CDR3 comprises 13 residues. The CDR3 coding sequence is TGTGCCCGGAATGATGGGTTAGGAGGAGAGCAGTACTTC. Translating it yields CARNDGLGGEQYF.

In this sample, this clonotype turned up a few times. V and J are TRBV7-2 and TRBJ2-1, with TRBD1 matching over 7 bases. Per germline, CDR1 SGHTA and CDR2 FQGNSA. V was clipped by 4 bases and J by 2 bases; unmatched bases: 8. This CDR3 is 16 amino acids long. The CDR3 loop is CASSSFGTATYNEQFF. The DNA for the CDR3 is TGTGCCAGCAGCTCTTTTGGGACAGCGACCTACAATGAGCAGTTCTTC.

This clonotype was seen repeatedly, ten times or more. The genes are TRBV7-3 and TRBJ2-1; 11 positions match TRBD2. This CDR3 contains 17 residues. Trimming removed 1 base from V and 5 bases from J; junction bases left unmatched: 7. The germline gives CDR1 SGHTA, CDR2 FQGTGA. CDR3 bases: TGTGCCAGCAGCTTAATCCCCCCTAGCGGGAGGAACAATGAGCAGTTCTTC. Translating it yields CASSLIPPSGRNNEQFF.

This clonotype was counted many times. The rearrangement joins TRBV27 to TRBJ1-5; D not certain. The CDR3 has 13 amino acids. Germline V gene data show CDR1 as MNHEY and CDR2 as SMNVEV (reference sequence). The V gene lost 3 bases and the J gene lost 7 bases, with 10 bases spanning the gap. CDR3 residues: CASSFGRTQPQHF. In DNA form, the CDR3 reads TGTGCCAGCAGTTTTGGGCGGACCCAGCCCCAGCATTTT.

This chain joins TRBV9 and TRBJ1-6; no reliable D call. The CDR3 is made up of 12 amino acids. Germline CDR1 is SGDLS and CDR2 is YYNGEE. The V and J ends lost 4 bases and 7 bases respectively, with 6 bases between them. CDR3 DNA sequence: TGTGCCAGCAGCACCCGGAATTCACCCCTCCACTTT. It encodes CASSTRNSPLHF.

The CDR3 is CASSAFPWGTDTQYF. The CDR3 DNA reads as TGTGCCAGCAGCGCATTCCCTTGGGGCACAGATACGCAGTATTTT. The genes are TRBV9 and TRBJ2-3; D is unclear. The germline CDR1 and CDR2 sequences are SGDLS and YYNGEE. The V gene lost 3 bases and the J gene lost 1 base, with 12 bases spanning the gap. CDR3 length equals 15 residues.

Many counts were recorded for this clonotype. The chain couples TRBV29-1 to TRBJ1-1; TRBD1 aligns across 9 bases. V gave up 5 bases and J gave up 7 bases; unmatched junction bases: 8. CDR1 and CDR2 from the germline V gene are SQVTM and ANQGSEA. This CDR3 spans 13 amino acids. CDR3 sequence (DNA): TGCAGCGTTACCGGGACAGGGCAAGATGAAGCTTTCTTT. Translating gives CSVTGTGQDEAFF. The full variable domain, completed using reference TRBV29-1 and TRBJ1-1, is SAVISQKPSRDICQRGTSLTIQCQVDSQVTMMFWYRQQPGQSLTLIATANQGSEATYESGFVIDKFPISRPNLTFSTLTVSNMSPEDSSIYLCSVTGTGQDEAFFGQGTRLTVV.

This clonotype was seen at least ten times. This chain links TRBV15 with TRBJ2-5, with 8 bases lining up with TRBD1. CDR1 and CDR2 (germline): LNHNV, YYDKDF (reference sequence). The CDR3 runs to 14 residues. Trimming cost V 1 base and J 5 bases; bases outside gene matches: 3. The CDR3, as DNA: TGTGCCACCAGCAGAGGGACAGGGCCGGAGACCCAGTACTTC. It specifies CATSRGTGPETQYF.

The chain joins TRBV5-6 to TRBJ2-6; perhaps TRBD1 as D (5 bases). The CDR3 is 18 residues long. Trimming took 1 base from V and 0 from J, leaving 14 bases between them. Germline-derived CDR1 and CDR2 are SGHDT and YYEEEE. The CDR3 protein is CASSLSWTHISGANVLTF. DNA of the CDR3: TGTGCCAGCAGCTTGTCGTGGACACATATCTCTGGGGCCAACGTCCTGACTTTC.

This clonotype showed up many times. The chain combines TRBV7-3 with TRBJ2-5, with TRBD2 as a possible D gene (5 bases). From germline, CDR1 is SGHTA and CDR2 FQGTGA. This CDR3 contains 15 residues. V lost 5 bases to trimming and J lost 4 bases, with 17 bases between them. As DNA, the CDR3 is TGTGCCAGCAGCCCAGCCCGGGCTAGCCGAGAGACCCAGTACTTC. The encoded protein is CASSPARASRETQYF.

This clonotype was detected many times. This rearrangement joins TRBV7-2 to TRBJ1-2; the D is unclear. The V end lost 1 base, the J end lost 2 bases, and 5 bases lay between the germline ends. Germline lookup yields CDR1 SGHTA and CDR2 FQGNSA. The CDR3 totals 13 residues. The CDR3 sequence: CASSLVQNYGYTF. The CDR3 DNA follows: TGTGCCAGCAGCTTAGTACAGAACTATGGCTACACCTTC.

There are many counts of this clonotype. CDR3 sequence: CSVDPTVNEQFF. For the CDR3, the DNA is TGCAGCGTTGATCCCACGGTCAATGAGCAGTTCTTC. The chain is built from TRBV29-1 and TRBJ2-1; D is undetermined. This CDR3 is 12 amino acids long. Trimming left V 3 bases short and J 6 bases short, with 9 bases between. From germline, CDR1 is SQVTM and CDR2 ANQGSEA.

This clonotype was seen a handful of times. With a much larger clone just one base away, this may be a read error. The chain links TRBV18 to TRBJ2-1; 7 bases fit TRBD1. Germline trimming cut 3 bases from V and 5 bases from J; bases unmatched to any gene: 7. The germline CDR1 and CDR2 sequences are KGHSH and LQKENI. The length of the CDR3 is 15 residues. CDR3 bases: TGTGCCAGCTCACCCCGGGACAGAGCCCACAATGAGCAGTTCTTC. This encodes CASSPRDRAHNEQFF.

This clonotype has a count of ten or more. The J gene is TRBJ2-1, the V gene TRBV6-2 or TRBV6-3, with 12 bases aligning to TRBD2. Germline values: CDR1 MNHEY, CDR2 SVGEGT. Germline trimming cut 2 bases from V and 0 bases from J; bases unmatched to any gene: 2. The CDR3 runs 17 residues. CDR3 region: CASSYTSGRSSYNEQFF. DNA for the CDR3: TGTGCCAGCAGTTACACTAGCGGGAGGAGCTCCTACAATGAGCAGTTCTTC.

This clonotype was recorded at least ten times. The genes are TRBV27 and TRBJ2-7, with 12 bases matching TRBD2. Per the germline V gene, CDR1 is MNHEY and CDR2 is SMNVEV (reference sequence). Germline trimming cut 0 bases from V and 3 bases from J; bases unmatched to any gene: 9. This CDR3 spans 18 amino acids. CDR3: CASSLSFSRTSGIYEQYF. In nucleotides, the CDR3 is TGTGCCAGCAGTTTATCATTCAGTCGGACTAGCGGGATCTACGAGCAGTACTTC.

This clonotype appeared many times. This chain links TRBV24-1 with TRBJ2-7, with D possibly called TRBD1 or TRBD2 (5 bases each). CDR3 length equals 16 residues. Germline CDR1 and CDR2: KGHDR and SFDVKD. V lost 10 bases and J lost 1, with 22 bases in between. The CDR3 is CATTGRTSYPSYEQYF. As DNA, the CDR3 is TGTGCCACTACGGGACGGACCTCCTACCCGTCCTACGAGCAGTACTTC.

In its sample, this clonotype was seen a few times. The gene calls are TRBV9 and TRBJ2-2, with TRBD1 matching over 10 bases. Germline V gene sequence: CDR1 SGDLS, CDR2 YYNGEE. This CDR3 is 16 amino acids long. V shed 5 bases and J 5 bases; nucleotides not matched to a gene: 9. CDR3 sequence: CASRAGTGVSTGELFF. The DNA for the CDR3 is TGTGCCAGCAGAGCCGGGACAGGGGTTTCTACCGGGGAGCTGTTTTTT.

This clonotype occurred many times. This rearrangement joins TRBV2 to TRBJ2-7, with no clear D. CDR1 is SNHLY and CDR2 is FYNNEI in the germline V gene. The CDR3 sequence is 13 residues long. V was cut by 10 bases and J by 0 bases, with 13 bases left in between. CDR3 nucleotide sequence: TGTGCCATCGCAAGGTTCAGCTCCTACGAGCAGTACTTC. It translates to CAIARFSSYEQYF.

This clonotype was detected many times. The CDR3 reads CASSSTANTEAFF. The CDR3 DNA is TGTGCCAGCAGCTCCACAGCGAACACTGAAGCTTTCTTT. The chain employs TRBV9 and TRBJ1-1; D unclear. This CDR3 has 13 residues. Trimming removed 4 bases from V and 1 base from J, with 8 bases in between. Germline V gene lookup returns CDR1 SGDLS and CDR2 YYNGEE.

This clonotype showed up many times. J is TRBJ2-5 and V is TRBV4-3, with D unclear. The CDR3 totals 15 residues. V shed 0 bases and J shed 5 bases, with 13 bases lying between them. Germline CDR1 is LGHNA and CDR2 is YSLEER. The CDR3 bases are TGCGCCAGCAGCCAAGATCGTATGGGGTCCGAGACCCAGTACTTC. Translating it yields CASSQDRMGSETQYF.

This clonotype was observed many times. The chain recombines TRBV7-8 with TRBJ2-5; 7 bases fit TRBD1. The CDR3 has 15 residues. Germline V gives CDR1 SGHVS, CDR2 FQNEAQ. V lost 5 bases, J lost 3 bases, and 9 bases stayed unmatched. The DNA of the CDR3 is TGTGCCAGCAGCCAAGGGGGCGCAGGAGAAGAGACCCAGTACTTC. Amino acids: CASSQGGAGEETQYF.

This clonotype was seen ten or more times. The chain carries TRBV29-1 and TRBJ2-1; D is ambiguous. Trimming stripped 1 base from V and 8 bases from J, with 21 bases between. The CDR3 covers 16 residues. CDR1 and CDR2 (germline): SQVTM, ANQGSEA. The DNA of the CDR3 is TGCAGCGTTGAAGCTGGGATAGCAGAGTGGTCGGATGAGCAGTTCTTC. Translation: CSVEAGIAEWSDEQFF.

This clonotype came up many times. The chain uses TRBV5-1 and TRBJ2-5, with D maybe TRBD1 (5 bases). Germline CDR1 reads SGHRS; CDR2 reads YFSETQ. Trimming took 3 bases from V and 4 from J, leaving 10 bases between them. The CDR3 has 13 residues. In DNA, the CDR3 is TGCGCCAGCAGCTCAGGGCACGGAGAGACCCAGTACTTC. Translation: CASSSGHGETQYF.

The genes are TRBV5-6 and TRBJ2-1; 7 nucleotides match TRBD2. The CDR3 is 15 residues long. The trim removed 3 bases at V and 0 bases at J, leaving 3 bases unmatched. Per the germline V gene, CDR1 is SGHDT and CDR2 is YYEEEE. The CDR3 DNA reads TGTGCCAGCAGCTGGGGGGGGGGCTCCTACAATGAGCAGTTCTTC. Translation gives CASSWGGGSYNEQFF. Full variable domain (missing parts from reference TRBV5-6 and TRBJ2-1): DAGVTQSPTHLIKTRGQQVTLRCSPKSGHDTVSWYQQALGQGPQFIFQYYEEEERQRGNFPDRFSGHQFPNYSSELNVNALLLGDSALYLCASSWGGGSYNEQFFGPGTRLTVL.

The rearrangement uses TRBV3-1 and TRBJ1-5; D not resolved. Trimming took off 2 bases at V and 3 bases at J, with 17 bases between the two ends. Germline V lookup: CDR1 LGHDT, CDR2 YNNKEL (reference sequence). The CDR3 loop spans 17 amino acids. For the CDR3, the DNA is TGTGCCAGCAGCCAAAGAAGCGGGGTGGAAAACAATCAGCCCCAGCATTTT. It codes for CASSQRSGVENNQPQHF.

This clonotype occurred many times. The V and J genes are TRBV5-1 and TRBJ2-7; 7 bases fit TRBD2. The CDR3 has 14 residues. CDR1 is SGHRS and CDR2 is YFSETQ in the germline V gene. V shed 6 bases and J 0 bases; nucleotides not matched to a gene: 6. CDR3 coding DNA: TGCGCCAGCAAGCCCTCTAGCGGCTCCTACGAGCAGTACTTC. Its translation: CASKPSSGSYEQYF. Full variable domain (outside the CDR3, taken from reference TRBV5-1 and TRBJ2-7): KAGVTQTPRYLIKTRGQQVTLSCSPISGHRSVSWYQQTPGQGLQFLFEYFSETQRNKGNFPGRFSGRQFSNSRSEMNVSTLELGDSALYLCASKPSSGSYEQYFGPGTRLTVT.